Listed here are 11 T cell receptor beta chains from one sample, sequenced in a study of a mutant IDH1 vaccine in newly diagnosed glioma. Method: immunoSEQ multiplex PCR; TCRdb's copy keeps in-frame clones and lacks some. The data hold about 60,000 clones, with approximately 80% observed a single time. No antigen is known for these receptors. Indicated time point: week 11, during vaccination. The vaccine gave 300 ug of a 20-mer mutant IDH1 peptide subcutaneously per dose. Here the sequenced sample was PBMCs, taken from a glioma patient whose treatment included an IDH1 peptide vaccine. The receptors were gathered from a man aged 30-40 years with glioma.

The rearrangement joins TRBV5-1 to TRBJ2-1, with 9 positions matching TRBD1. Germline V gives CDR1 SGHRS, CDR2 YFSETQ. With 4 bases clipped from V and 9 bases from J, the junction kept 8 bases outside the gene matches. The CDR3 consists of 14 residues. The CDR3 sequence: CASSEGQGEGEQFF. CDR3 nucleotide sequence: TGCGCCAGCAGCGAGGGACAGGGTGAAGGTGAGCAGTTCTTC. Together with reference TRBV5-1 and TRBJ2-1, the CDR3 gives the full variable domain: KAGVTQTPRYLIKTRGQQVTLSCSPISGHRSVSWYQQTPGQGLQFLFEYFSETQRNKGNFPGRFSGRQFSNSRSEMNVSTLELGDSALYLCASSEGQGEGEQFFGPGTRLTVL.

By proportion, this clone is medium-sized. The chain is built from TRBV4-1 and TRBJ2-7, with 7 nucleotides matching TRBD2. V dropped 5 bases and J dropped 6; count of bases not matched to a gene: 4. Germline V gene lookup returns CDR1 MGHRA and CDR2 YSYEKL. The CDR3 loop spans 12 amino acids. The DNA for the CDR3 is TGCGCCAGCAGCGGCGGGAGTCCCGAGCAGTACTTC. Translation: CASSGGSPEQYF.

In this sample, this clone turned up once. This sequence joins TRBV19 and TRBJ2-5; TRBD2 agrees at 15 bases. Trimming removed 5 bases from V and 3 bases from J; junction bases left unmatched: 4. Germline lookup yields CDR1 LNHDA and CDR2 SQIVND (reference sequence). This CDR3 contains 16 residues. The DNA for the CDR3 is TGTGCCAGTAGTCCTCGGACTAGCGGGGGGGAAGAGACCCAGTACTTC. Translation: CASSPRTSGGEETQYF.

The V call is TRBV4-1, the J call TRBJ2-7, with TRBD2 matching over 9 bases. Per the germline V gene, CDR1 is MGHRA and CDR2 is YSYEKL. V gave up 5 bases and J gave up 7 bases; unmatched junction bases: 9. This CDR3 comprises 14 residues. The DNA for the CDR3 is TGCGCCAGCAGCTTTTTAGCGGGGGTAGGAGAGCAGTACTTC. It codes for CASSFLAGVGEQYF.

J is TRBJ1-5 and V is TRBV19, with 7 positions matching TRBD1. The V gene end was trimmed by 5 bases and the J gene end by 7 bases; junction bases not matched to a gene: 8. The CDR3 extends over 14 amino acids. Germline V lookup: CDR1 LNHDA, CDR2 SQIVND (reference sequence). This CDR3 reads CASSLTGENQPQHF. CDR3 nucleotide sequence: TGTGCCAGTAGTCTAACAGGGGAGAACCAGCCCCAGCATTTT.

The rearrangement links TRBV11-2 to TRBJ2-5; 7 bases agree with TRBD1. CDR1 and CDR2 (germline): SGHAT, FQNNGV. V was clipped by 2 bases and J by 4 bases; unmatched bases: 19. The CDR3 is 19 residues long. The CDR3 DNA follows: TGTGCCAGCAGCTTAAGGAAGGGGGCACCAAAGAGTACCCGAGAGACCCAGTACTTC. Translating gives CASSLRKGAPKSTRETQYF.

This clone appeared a few times. The chain combines TRBV7-3 with TRBJ2-2, with 7 positions matching TRBD2. The CDR3 has 15 residues. Trimming cost V 2 bases and J 3 bases; bases outside gene matches: 3. Germline V CDR1 and CDR2: SGHTA, FQGTGA. CDR3: CASSLAGAHTGELFF. CDR3 bases: TGTGCCAGCAGCTTAGCGGGAGCCCACACCGGGGAGCTGTTTTTT.

This clone has a handful of counts. The chain recombines TRBV7-6 with TRBJ1-3; D is ambiguous. The V end lost 5 bases, the J end lost 4 bases, and 9 bases lay between the germline ends. This CDR3 spans 13 amino acids. Germline CDR1 and CDR2: SGHVS and FNYEAQ. The CDR3 DNA reads as TGTGCCAGCAGCATGGACGGCGGAAACACCATATATTTT. The encoded protein is CASSMDGGNTIYF.

The rearrangement joins TRBV5-4 to TRBJ1-2; no firm D call. Germline CDR1 and CDR2: SGHNT and YYREEE (reference sequence). The CDR3 consists of 16 residues. V gave up 0 bases and J gave up 2 bases, with 14 bases separating them. CDR3: CASSLGNLGRNYGYTF. CDR3 DNA sequence: TGTGCCAGCAGCTTGGGGAATTTAGGCCGAAACTATGGCTACACCTTC.

This chain uses TRBV28 with TRBJ2-1; D unclear. Germline CDR1 is MDHEN and CDR2 is SYDVKM. Trimming took off 6 bases at V and 4 bases at J, with 10 bases between the two ends. The length of the CDR3 is 13 residues. The CDR3 nucleotides read TGTGCCAGCAGCCCCCTTCGTTACAATGAGCAGTTCTTC. Translated, it gives CASSPLRYNEQFF.

The CDR3 sequence is CASSFWASGGAANEQFF. The CDR3 DNA is TGTGCCAGCAGCTTTTGGGCTAGCGGGGGGGCCGCAAATGAGCAGTTCTTC. This chain links TRBV5-5 with TRBJ2-1, with 12 nucleotides matching TRBD2. Per the germline V gene, CDR1 is SGHKS and CDR2 is YYEKEE (reference sequence). This CDR3 region has 17 residues. V shed 2 bases, J shed 7 bases, and the junction held 10 bases outside the gene matches. Full variable domain (remainder filled in from reference TRBV5-5 and TRBJ2-1): DAGVTQSPTHLIKTRGQQVTLRCSPISGHKSVSWYQQVLGQGPQFIFQYYEKEERGRGNFPDRFSARQFPNYSSELNVNALLLGDSALYLCASSFWASGGAANEQFFGPGTRLTVL.